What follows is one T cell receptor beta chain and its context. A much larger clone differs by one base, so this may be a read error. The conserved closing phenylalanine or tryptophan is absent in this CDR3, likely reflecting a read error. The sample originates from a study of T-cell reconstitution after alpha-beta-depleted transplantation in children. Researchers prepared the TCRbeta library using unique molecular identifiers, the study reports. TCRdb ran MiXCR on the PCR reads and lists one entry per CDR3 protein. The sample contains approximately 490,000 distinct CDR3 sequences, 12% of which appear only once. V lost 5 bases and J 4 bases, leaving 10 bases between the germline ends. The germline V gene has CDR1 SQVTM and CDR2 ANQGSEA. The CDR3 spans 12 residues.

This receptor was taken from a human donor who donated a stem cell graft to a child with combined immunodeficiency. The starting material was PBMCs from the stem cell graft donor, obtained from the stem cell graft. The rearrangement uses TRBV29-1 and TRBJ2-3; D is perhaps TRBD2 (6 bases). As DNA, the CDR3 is TGCAGCGTTCTTAGCGGACCAGATACGCAGTATTTA. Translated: CSVLSGPDTQYL.